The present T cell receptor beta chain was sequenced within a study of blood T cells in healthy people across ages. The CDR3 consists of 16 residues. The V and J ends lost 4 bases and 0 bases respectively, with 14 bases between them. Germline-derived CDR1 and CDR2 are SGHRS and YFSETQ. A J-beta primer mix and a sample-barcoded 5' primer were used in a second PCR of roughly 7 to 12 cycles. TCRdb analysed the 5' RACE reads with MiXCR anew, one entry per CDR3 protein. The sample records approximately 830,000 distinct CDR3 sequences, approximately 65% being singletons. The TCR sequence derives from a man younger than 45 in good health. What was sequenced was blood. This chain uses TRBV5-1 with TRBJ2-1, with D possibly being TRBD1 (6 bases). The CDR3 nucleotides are TGCGCCAGCAGCCCACAGGGCCTATCCTCCTACAATGAGCAGTTCTTC. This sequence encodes CASSPQGLSSYNEQFF.